The 14 T cell receptor beta chains given below trace back to one sample, sequenced in a study of T cell repertoires in cytomegalovirus infection. The antigens for these receptors are not known. From the reads, TCRdb called clonotypes with MiXCR, one entry per CDR3 protein. The top ten hold around 12% of the sample, which has hundreds of thousands of distinct CDR3 sequences, around a third seen once. This specimen consisted of cultured CD8+ T cells from PBMCs, obtained from culture after CMV antigen stimulation. The receptors stem from a human donor in good health (CMV status not recorded). Some clones in this sample may be carry-over from other donors' samples.

This clonotype appeared many times. The chain joins TRBV6-1 to TRBJ1-2; the match to TRBD1 covers 8 bases. The CDR3 runs 15 residues. The germline CDR1 and CDR2 sequences are MNHNS and SASEGT. V trimming: 2 bases; J trimming: 0 bases; junction bases outside the gene matches: 2. Written as DNA, the CDR3 is TGTGCCAGCAGTGAACACAGGGGGGCTAACTATGGCTACACCTTC. Encoded protein: CASSEHRGANYGYTF.

This rearrangement joins TRBV6-2 or TRBV6-3 to TRBJ2-3; D might be TRBD1 (8 bases). Trimming cost V 8 bases and J 4 bases, with 16 bases left between them. Germline CDR1 is MNHEY and CDR2 is SVGEGT. The CDR3 extends over 14 amino acids. CDR3 nucleotide sequence: TGTGCCAGCCACAGGGGGGGTTGGGCAGATACGCAGTATTTT. This translates into CASHRGGWADTQYF.

This chain joins TRBV28 and TRBJ1-1, with D hard to call. Germline-derived CDR1 and CDR2 are MDHEN and SYDVKM. The CDR3 is 15 residues long. The ends were cut back, 1 base at V and 3 bases at J, with 12 bases in the middle. CDR3 in amino acids: CASSLLWGGDTEAFF. The CDR3 DNA sequence: TGTGCCAGCAGTTTATTGTGGGGTGGGGACACTGAAGCTTTCTTT.

The chain combines TRBV7-3 with TRBJ2-4; 10 bases are shared with TRBD1. The CDR3 runs to 15 residues. From germline, CDR1 is SGHTA and CDR2 FQGTGA. V lost 5 bases, J lost 3 bases, and 4 bases stayed unmatched. CDR3: CASSRTGGDKNIQYF. The DNA of the CDR3 is TGTGCCAGCAGCAGGACAGGGGGGGACAAAAACATTCAGTACTTC. Filled out from reference TRBV7-3 and TRBJ2-4, the complete variable domain reads GAGVSQTPSNKVTEKGKYVELRCDPISGHTALYWYRQSLGQGPEFLIYFQGTGAADDSGLPNDRFFAVRPEGSVSTLKIQRTERGDSAVYLCASSRTGGDKNIQYFGAGTRLSVL.

The sample holds a few counts of this clonotype. This rearrangement joins TRBV7-9 to TRBJ1-5; D not certain. The germline gives CDR1 SEHNR, CDR2 FQNEAQ (reference sequence). V dropped 5 bases and J dropped 3 bases, with 11 bases sitting between them. The CDR3 consists of 14 residues. This chain's CDR3 is CASSGDISNQPQHF. CDR3 sequence (DNA): TGTGCCAGCAGCGGCGACATCTCCAATCAGCCCCAGCATTTT. Filled out from reference TRBV7-9 and TRBJ1-5, the complete variable domain reads DTGVSQNPRHKITKRGQNVTFRCDPISEHNRLYWYRQTLGQGPEFLTYFQNEAQLEKSRLLSDRFSAERPKGSFSTLEIQRTEQGDSAMYLCASSGDISNQPQHFGDGTRLSIL.

This chain uses TRBV7-8 with TRBJ1-2; TRBD1 matches 11 bases. V gave up 1 base and J gave up 5 bases; unmatched junction bases: 12. The V gene's germline CDR1 is SGHVS and CDR2 FQNEAQ. This CDR3 spans 18 amino acids. The CDR3 here is CASSLGAGGQGGLYGYTF. Here the CDR3 DNA reads TGTGCCAGCAGCTTAGGAGCGGGGGGACAGGGGGGATTGTATGGCTACACCTTC.

The count of this clonotype is one. This rearrangement joins TRBV5-4 to TRBJ2-4; a possible D gene is TRBD2 (6 bases). Per germline, CDR1 SGHNT and CDR2 YYREEE (reference sequence). The CDR3 contains 13 residues. V dropped 4 bases and J dropped 3 bases, with 8 bases sitting between them. The chain's CDR3 is CASSGRGKNIQYF. CDR3 bases: TGTGCCAGCAGCGGGCGGGGCAAAAACATTCAGTACTTC.

The V call is TRBV19, the J call TRBJ2-5; D might be TRBD2 (6 bases). The V gene's germline CDR1 is LNHDA and CDR2 SQIVND (reference sequence). This CDR3 is 15 amino acids long. V was trimmed by 1 base and J by 1 base, leaving 10 bases between them. The CDR3 protein is CASSIGTNLQETQYF. The CDR3 nucleotides are TGTGCCAGTAGTATAGGGACTAATCTCCAAGAGACCCAGTACTTC. Complete variable domain (other parts from reference TRBV19 and TRBJ2-5): DGGITQSPKYLFRKEGQNVTLSCEQNLNHDAMYWYRQDPGQGLRLIYYSQIVNDFQKGDIAEGYSVSREKKESFPLTVTSAQKNPTAFYLCASSIGTNLQETQYFGPGTRLLVL.

The table lists this clonotype with a count of one. The rearrangement links TRBV28 to TRBJ1-5; D is perhaps TRBD1 (5 bases). CDR1 is MDHEN and CDR2 is SYDVKM in the germline V gene. V was clipped by 6 bases and J by 3 bases, with 27 bases between them. This CDR3 is 19 amino acids long. CDR3 DNA: TGTGCCAGCAGCCCCCTTATGTCCAGGGCTCCCAATAACAATCAGCCCCAGCATTTT. Translated: CASSPLMSRAPNNNQPQHF.

This clonotype was counted ten times or more. The chain couples TRBV12-5 to TRBJ1-5, with D possibly matching TRBD1 (6 bases). This CDR3 comprises 15 residues. With 0 bases removed from V and 7 bases from J, the gap between germline ends came to 13 bases. CDR1 and CDR2 (germline): LGHNT, FRNRAP. The CDR3 DNA sequence: TGTGCTAGTGGTTTGGTATTAGGGGGACAACAGCCCCAGCATTTT. This codes for CASGLVLGGQQPQHF.

This clonotype has ten or more counts. This chain links TRBV7-2 with TRBJ1-6, with D possibly being TRBD1 (6 bases). The CDR3 runs to 16 residues. V was shortened by 6 bases and J by 3 bases, with 15 bases between the two germline ends. CDR1 and CDR2 (germline): SGHTA, FQGNSA. The chain's CDR3 is CASSKLTGLYNSPLHF. CDR3 in DNA: TGTGCCAGCAGTAAACTGACAGGACTCTATAATTCACCCCTCCACTTT.

This clonotype was found once. In DNA, the CDR3 is TGTGCCAGCGCCCGGGTCCGGGTGGATGCGCAGTATTTT. This sequence encodes CASARVRVDAQYF. The chain links TRBV12-3 or TRBV12-4 to TRBJ2-3; D remains unclear. The CDR3 length is 13 residues. V gave up 8 bases and J gave up 10 bases, with 19 bases separating them.

The V gene is TRBV20-1, the J gene TRBJ2-2; TRBD1 aligns across 8 bases. V was pared by 4 bases and J by 4 bases, with 8 bases of the junction left unmatched. This CDR3 spans 15 amino acids. Germline V gene sequence: CDR1 DFQATT, CDR2 SNEGSKA (reference sequence). The CDR3 spells CSATGGLSGTGELFF. The DNA of the CDR3 is TGCAGTGCTACAGGGGGCCTTTCGGGCACCGGGGAGCTGTTTTTT.

V gene TRBV12-3 or TRBV12-4 combines with J gene TRBJ2-7, with 7 positions matching TRBD2. This CDR3 has 14 amino acids. With V trimmed by 5 bases and J by 4 bases, 8 bases remained unmatched. As DNA, the CDR3 is TGTGCCAGCAGTCCAGCGGGAAAGGATTACGAGCAGTACTTC. Translated, it gives CASSPAGKDYEQYF.